The 27 T cell receptor beta chains below come from one sample, sequenced in a study of T-cell reconstitution after alpha-beta-depleted transplantation in children. Unique molecular identifiers were used in preparing the TCRbeta library. TCRdb analysed the PCR reads with MiXCR anew, one entry per CDR3 protein. The sample has 250,000 to 400,000 distinct CDR3 sequences; around 25% are singletons. The sample in question was PBMCs, mostly from graft donor cells, obtained 180 days after TCRalphabeta/CD19-depleted stem cell transplant. The receptors were sampled from a male patient aged 10-17 years who had a stem cell transplant for acute lymphoblastic leukemia, so the T cells may come from the graft donor.

This clonotype has a count of ten or more. V gene TRBV5-1 combines with J gene TRBJ2-1, with TRBD2 matching 12 bases. This CDR3 comprises 15 residues. Germline CDR1 reads SGHRS; CDR2 reads YFSETQ. The V segment lost 8 bases and the J segment 7 bases; nucleotides outside the gene matches: 10. In DNA form, the CDR3 reads TGCGCCAGTCGATGGGGACTAGCGGGTGGGAATGAGCAGTTCTTC. It translates to CASRWGLAGGNEQFF.

The rearrangement joins TRBV6-2 or TRBV6-3 to TRBJ2-2; D gene unclear. The CDR3 length is 13 residues. Trimming pared 2 bases from V and 4 bases from J, leaving 5 bases between. Germline CDR1 and CDR2: MNHEY and SVGEGT. The CDR3 DNA sequence: TGTGCCAGCAGTTACGGGGTCACCGGGGAGCTGTTTTTT. Translating gives CASSYGVTGELFF.

The gene calls are TRBV6-1 and TRBJ2-7, with D possibly being TRBD2 (6 bases). Trimming took off 5 bases at V and 0 bases at J, with 14 bases between the two ends. CDR1 and CDR2 from the germline V gene are MNHNS and SASEGT. The CDR3 totals 15 residues. CDR3: CASSLGTSTSYEQYF. DNA for the CDR3: TGTGCCAGCAGTCTCGGGACTTCTACCTCCTACGAGCAGTACTTC.

This clonotype was counted between two and nine times. The CDR3 DNA is TGTGCCAGCAGCTTTGTCTGGGGGGAAGAGACCCAGTACTTC. It specifies CASSFVWGEETQYF. The chain recombines TRBV11-2 with TRBJ2-5; a possible D gene is TRBD2 (6 bases). CDR1 is SGHAT and CDR2 is FQNNGV in the germline V gene. This CDR3 has 14 amino acids. Trimming took 3 bases from V and 3 from J, leaving 11 bases between them.

The chain has TRBV9 and TRBJ2-1; 7 bases match TRBD1. Germline lookup yields CDR1 SGDLS and CDR2 YYNGEE. The CDR3 runs to 18 residues. V shed 3 bases, J shed 6 bases, and the junction held 18 bases outside the gene matches. CDR3 bases: TGTGCCAGCAGCGGCCAGAACAGGGGTCCCCACAGGGGCAATGAGCAGTTCTTC. Its protein is CASSGQNRGPHRGNEQFF. The variable domain in full, with the rest retrieved from reference TRBV9 and TRBJ2-1, is DSGVTQTPKHLITATGQRVTLRCSPRSGDLSVYWYQQSLDQGLQFLIQYYNGEERAKGNILERFSAQQFPDLHSELNLSSLELGDSALYFCASSGQNRGPHRGNEQFFGPGTRLTVL.

V usage is TRBV7-9 and J usage is TRBJ1-2; 7 bases match TRBD1. The germline V gene has CDR1 SEHNR and CDR2 FQNEAQ (reference sequence). The trim removed 2 bases at V and 14 bases at J, leaving 8 bases unmatched. The CDR3 is made up of 12 amino acids. The CDR3 protein is CASSLPRQGRTF. The CDR3 DNA sequence: TGTGCCAGCAGCTTACCTCGACAGGGTCGAACCTTC.

The rearrangement joins TRBV6-2 or TRBV6-3 to TRBJ2-1; D not certain. The CDR3 has 14 residues. V was cut by 2 bases and J by 7 bases, with 12 bases left in between. CDR1 is MNHEY, CDR2 SVGEGT, per germline. CDR3 sequence: CASSYTFLTNEQFF. The CDR3 nucleotides are TGTGCCAGCAGTTACACCTTCTTGACGAATGAGCAGTTCTTC.

The genes are TRBV7-2 and TRBJ2-7, with no clear D. Per germline, CDR1 SGHTA and CDR2 FQGNSA. CDR3 length: 15 residues. Trimming took off 2 bases at V and 1 base at J, with 12 bases between the two ends. The CDR3 region is CASSLIWGTSYEQYF. Here the CDR3 DNA reads TGTGCCAGCAGCTTAATTTGGGGTACGTCCTACGAGCAGTACTTC.

This chain connects TRBV14 to TRBJ1-2; D unclear. Trimming stripped 0 bases from V and 4 bases from J, with 9 bases between. The CDR3 has 14 residues. Germline V gene data show CDR1 as SGHDN and CDR2 as FVKESK. CDR3 coding DNA: TGTGCCAGCAGCCAAGATTACAGCCTCTATGGCTACACCTTC. Protein sequence: CASSQDYSLYGYTF.

The rearrangement uses TRBV20-1 and TRBJ1-3, with D possibly matching TRBD1 (5 bases). In germline, CDR1 is DFQATT, CDR2 SNEGSKA (reference sequence). The length of the CDR3 is 16 residues. The germline V and J ends were trimmed by 3 bases and 5 bases, with 20 bases remaining between them. Here the CDR3 DNA reads TGCAGTGCTAGGGCGCCGGGAGGAAGGGGTCGAAACACCATATATTTT. This translates into CSARAPGGRGRNTIYF.

The gene calls are TRBV18 and TRBJ1-4; TRBD1 agrees at 8 bases. V shed 5 bases, J shed 4 bases, and the junction held 9 bases outside the gene matches. This CDR3 spans 16 amino acids. The germline V gene encodes CDR1 KGHSH and CDR2 LQKENI. CDR3: CASSTNRDRSNEKLFF. Here the CDR3 DNA reads TGTGCCAGCTCAACGAACCGGGACAGGAGTAATGAAAAACTGTTTTTT.

CDR3 nucleotides: TGTGCCAGCAGCTTGTTAGGGAAGAATGAGCAGTTCTTC. This codes for CASSLLGKNEQFF. V is TRBV5-6 and J is TRBJ2-1; D unclear. Germline CDR1 and CDR2: SGHDT and YYEEEE. This CDR3 has 13 residues. V lost 1 base and J 7 bases, leaving 9 bases between the germline ends.

This clonotype was seen a few times. V gene TRBV5-1 combines with J gene TRBJ1-5, with TRBD1 matching over 7 bases. The CDR3 is 19 amino acids. Trimming cost V 4 bases and J 1 base; bases outside gene matches: 17. Germline V gene data show CDR1 as SGHRS and CDR2 as YFSETQ. CDR3 region: CASSRTIPGQWDSNQPQHF. Here the CDR3 DNA reads TGCGCCAGCAGCCGTACCATCCCGGGACAGTGGGACAGCAATCAGCCCCAGCATTTT.

This chain uses TRBV27 with TRBJ2-6, with D possibly called TRBD1 or TRBD2 (6 bases each). There are 18 residues in the CDR3. V lost 6 bases and J lost 1, with 19 bases in between. Germline-derived CDR1 and CDR2 are MNHEY and SMNVEV (reference sequence). The CDR3 is CASRRLGGAGSGANVLTF. In nucleotides, the CDR3 is TGTGCCAGCAGACGGTTGGGGGGCGCAGGATCTGGGGCCAACGTCCTGACTTTC.

This clonotype came up a few times. The J gene is TRBJ2-5, the V gene TRBV6-1; 14 bases are shared with TRBD2. The V gene's germline CDR1 is MNHNS and CDR2 SASEGT. This CDR3 has 17 residues. V lost 6 bases and J lost 4; bases outside the gene matches: 10. The CDR3 region is CASSQTSGRALGETQYF. DNA of the CDR3: TGTGCCAGCAGCCAGACTAGCGGGAGGGCCCTCGGAGAGACCCAGTACTTC.

The rearrangement uses TRBV5-5 and TRBJ1-4; TRBD1 might be the D (5 bases). Germline-derived CDR1 and CDR2 are SGHKS and YYEKEE (reference sequence). The CDR3 is made up of 15 amino acids. V was cut by 0 bases and J by 8 bases, with 14 bases left in between. The CDR3 nucleotides are TGTGCCAGCAGCTTGGACGGGGCCAAGCGGGAAAAACTGTTTTTT. It is translated as CASSLDGAKREKLFF.

V and J are TRBV12-3 or TRBV12-4 and TRBJ2-3, with D perhaps being TRBD1 or TRBD2 (5 bases each). Deletions cut 7 bases from V and 3 bases from J, with 20 bases between. The CDR3 runs to 16 residues. The CDR3 nucleotides are TGTGCCAGCAACCTCCGGGACGGAAGACAAACAGATACGCAGTATTTT. Its protein is CASNLRDGRQTDTQYF.

This clonotype was counted once. The V gene is TRBV6-1, the J gene TRBJ2-5, with D perhaps matching TRBD2 (5 bases). The length of the CDR3 is 15 residues. CDR1 and CDR2 from the germline V gene are MNHNS and SASEGT. The V gene lost 5 bases and the J gene lost 1 base, with 14 bases spanning the gap. CDR3: CASSRAGNSQETQYF. The CDR3 coding sequence is TGTGCCAGCAGTCGCGCCGGGAACAGCCAAGAGACCCAGTACTTC.

In this sample, this clonotype turned up a few times. The chain is built from TRBV29-1 and TRBJ2-4; no firm D call. The V gene's germline CDR1 is SQVTM and CDR2 ANQGSEA. The CDR3 has 15 amino acids. Trimming left V 6 bases short and J 0 bases short, with 15 bases between. The CDR3 loop is CSVRVQTLAKNIQYF. As DNA, the CDR3 is TGCAGCGTAAGGGTCCAGACACTAGCCAAAAACATTCAGTACTTC.

This clonotype was detected a few times. The chain links TRBV20-1 to TRBJ2-7, with D perhaps TRBD1 (6 bases). Per the germline V gene, CDR1 is DFQATT and CDR2 is SNEGSKA (reference sequence). The CDR3 sequence is 14 residues long. V lost 6 bases and J lost 0, with 15 bases in between. CDR3 coding DNA: TGCAGTGCGCCTCCCACAGGGCCCTCCTACGAGCAGTACTTC. Its protein is CSAPPTGPSYEQYF.

This chain links TRBV3-1 with TRBJ2-7, with D perhaps matching TRBD1 (5 bases). V dropped 1 base and J dropped 2 bases, with 15 bases sitting between them. CDR3 length: 16 residues. Germline lookup yields CDR1 LGHDT and CDR2 YNNKEL (reference sequence). The CDR3 bases are TGTGCCAGCAGCCAAGTGGGCAGGGTTTTCCCCTACGAGCAGTACTTC. Its protein product is CASSQVGRVFPYEQYF.

The chain employs TRBV27 and TRBJ2-2; 9 nucleotides line up with TRBD2. Unmatched junction bases numbered 9, after V lost 1 base and J lost 0 bases. The CDR3 loop spans 19 amino acids. Germline V gives CDR1 MNHEY, CDR2 SMNVEV (reference sequence). CDR3 bases: TGTGCCAGCAGTTTATGGGGGGGCGCGGGAGGGCCGAACACCGGGGAGCTGTTTTTT. Translating gives CASSLWGGAGGPNTGELFF.

This chain joins TRBV15 and TRBJ2-5, with D uncertain. V lost 1 base and J lost 5, with 5 bases in between. Germline loops: CDR1 LNHNV, CDR2 YYDKDF (reference sequence). The CDR3 is made up of 12 amino acids. In DNA, the CDR3 is TGTGCCACCAGCAGAGTTCGCGAGACCCAGTACTTC. This encodes CATSRVRETQYF.

This clonotype came up a few times. This sequence joins TRBV29-1 and TRBJ2-7, with D maybe TRBD2 (6 bases). The CDR3 contains 13 residues. V lost 6 bases and J lost 9, with 21 bases in between. Germline values: CDR1 SQVTM, CDR2 ANQGSEA. The DNA of the CDR3 is TGCAGCGTCGTCTACGGGACTCAAGGGCGGCAGTACTTC. Its protein is CSVVYGTQGRQYF.

This clonotype appeared once. Since a much larger clone is just one base distant, this may be a read error. The chain joins TRBV5-5 to TRBJ2-7; D might be TRBD1 (6 bases). The germline V gene has CDR1 SGHKS and CDR2 YYEKEE (reference sequence). V was cut by 0 bases and J by 5 bases, with 15 bases left in between. This CDR3 has 15 amino acids. CDR3 sequence: CASSLGGGHVNEQYF. The CDR3 DNA sequence: TGTGCCAGCAGCTTGGGAGGGGGTCATGTCAACGAGCAGTACTTC.

The chain couples TRBV7-9 to TRBJ2-7; no clear D. The CDR3 is 16 amino acids. The germline CDR1 and CDR2 sequences are SEHNR and FQNEAQ (reference sequence). The V end lost 1 base, the J end lost 3 bases, and 16 bases lay between the germline ends. For the CDR3, the DNA is TGTGCCAGCAGCTTAGTTCCGGTGGTACGGATCTACGAGCAGTACTTC. Translated: CASSLVPVVRIYEQYF.

The rearrangement uses TRBV4-2 and TRBJ1-3; no definite D call. Germline-derived CDR1 and CDR2 are LGHNA and YNFKEQ. The V gene lost 2 bases and the J gene lost 2 bases, with 7 bases spanning the gap. The length of the CDR3 is 14 residues. The CDR3 protein is CASSQRSPGNTIYF. CDR3 DNA sequence: TGTGCCAGCAGCCAACGGTCTCCTGGAAACACCATATATTTT.